The 8 T cell receptor beta chains below were found in one sample sequenced in a study of blood T cell repertoires in COVID-19. The protocol was immunoSEQ multiplex PCR, while the TCRdb copy is restricted to in-frame clones and leaves out a portion. The table records fewer than 150,000 clones, less than 90% of them present only once. The sample comprised peripheral blood. The origin of the receptors is a woman in her 30s who had recovered from COVID-19.

The chain joins TRBV13 to TRBJ2-1, with 7 bases identical to TRBD2. The V and J ends lost 4 bases and 0 bases, in that order; junction bases with no gene match: 6. Germline assignment: CDR1 PRHDT and CDR2 FYEKMQ (reference sequence). There are 16 residues in the CDR3. The CDR3 loop is CASSSPLASSYNEQFF. The CDR3 DNA reads TGTGCCAGCAGCTCCCCACTAGCGAGCTCCTACAATGAGCAGTTCTTC.

This chain joins TRBV9 and TRBJ1-5; D may be TRBD1 (6 bases). From germline, CDR1 is SGDLS and CDR2 YYNGEE. The CDR3 is 15 amino acids. Deletions cut 4 bases from V and 3 bases from J, with 14 bases between. The CDR3 coding sequence is TGTGCCAGCAGCACGGCGGACAGTTACAATCAGCCCCAGCATTTT. It yields the protein CASSTADSYNQPQHF.

The J gene is TRBJ2-7, the V gene TRBV3-1 (or the pseudogene TRBV3-2); the D gene is possibly TRBD2 (6 bases). Germline CDR1 reads LGHDT; CDR2 reads YNNKEL (reference sequence). V gave up 8 bases and J gave up 0 bases, with 17 bases separating them. This CDR3 has 15 residues. In DNA form, the CDR3 reads TGTGCCAGCTCCTCGGAGGGCCTCAGCTCCTACGAGCAGTACTTC. Translation gives CASSSEGLSSYEQYF.

The rearrangement links TRBV28 to TRBJ2-3, with 13 bases lining up with TRBD2. Germline V gene lookup returns CDR1 MDHEN and CDR2 SYDVKM. V gave up 8 bases and J gave up 1 base; unmatched junction bases: 9. The length of the CDR3 is 17 residues. The CDR3 DNA reads as TGTGCCAGCTATACTAGCGGGAGGGCCGGCGGCACAGATACGCAGTATTTT. Translation: CASYTSGRAGGTDTQYF.

This chain joins TRBV3-1 (or the pseudogene TRBV3-2) and TRBJ2-1; perhaps TRBD2 as D (5 bases). The CDR3 length is 12 residues. V lost 3 bases, J lost 9 bases, and 9 bases lay in between. Looked up from germline, CDR1 is LGHDT and CDR2 is YNNKEL (reference sequence). CDR3 loop: CASSHSSGEQFF. The CDR3 DNA sequence: TGTGCCAGCAGCCATTCAAGCGGTGAGCAGTTCTTC.

This clone was counted between two and nine times. The gene calls are TRBV3-1 (or the pseudogene TRBV3-2) and TRBJ2-3; TRBD2 agrees at 9 bases. The CDR3 totals 17 residues. The germline gives CDR1 LGHDT, CDR2 YNNKEL (reference sequence). V lost 4 bases, J lost 3 bases, and 11 bases stayed unmatched. The CDR3 loop reads CASSRGSGRVATDTQYF. CDR3 bases: TGTGCCAGCAGCCGGGGTAGCGGGAGAGTCGCGACAGATACGCAGTATTTT.

The chain is built from TRBV21-1 and TRBJ1-2; the D call of TRBD1 is as the table states it, not checked on the DNA. TRBV21-1 is classified as a pseudogene. The CDR3 is 18 amino acids. The CDR3 reads CASSTHLLVDRGDYGYTF. The DNA of the CDR3 is TGTGCCAGCAGCACCCATTTACTAGTGGACAGGGGGGACTATGGCTACACCTTC.

The CDR3 DNA follows: TGTGCCAGCAGCTCAGGACAGGGCTTCAATCAGCCCCAGCATTTT. It encodes CASSSGQGFNQPQHF. The genes are TRBV7-2 and TRBJ1-5; 8 bases line up with TRBD1. The CDR3 has 15 residues. Germline CDR1 is SGHTA and CDR2 is FQGNSA. Germline trimming cut 4 bases from V and 3 bases from J; bases unmatched to any gene: 5.